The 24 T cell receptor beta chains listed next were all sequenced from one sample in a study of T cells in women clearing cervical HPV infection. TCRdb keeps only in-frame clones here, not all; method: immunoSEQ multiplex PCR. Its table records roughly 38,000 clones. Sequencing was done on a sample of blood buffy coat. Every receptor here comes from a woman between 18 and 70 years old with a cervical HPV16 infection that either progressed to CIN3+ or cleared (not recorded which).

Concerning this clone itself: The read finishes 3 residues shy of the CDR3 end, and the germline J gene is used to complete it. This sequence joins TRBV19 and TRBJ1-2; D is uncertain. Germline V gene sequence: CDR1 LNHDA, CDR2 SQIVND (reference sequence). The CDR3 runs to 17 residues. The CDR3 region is CASSWTSGRGSYNDYTF. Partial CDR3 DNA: TGTGCCAGTTCTTGGACTAGCGGGAGAGGGTCCTACAATGAC.

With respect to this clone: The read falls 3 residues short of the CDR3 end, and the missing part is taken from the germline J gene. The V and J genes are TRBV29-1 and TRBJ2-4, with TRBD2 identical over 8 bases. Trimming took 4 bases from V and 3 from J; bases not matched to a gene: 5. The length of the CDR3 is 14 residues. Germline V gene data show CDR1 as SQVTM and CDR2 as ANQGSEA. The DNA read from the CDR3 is TGCAGCGTTGCGGGGGGGCCGGTCAAAAACATT. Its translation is CSVAGGPVKNI. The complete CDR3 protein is CSVAGGPVKNIQYF.

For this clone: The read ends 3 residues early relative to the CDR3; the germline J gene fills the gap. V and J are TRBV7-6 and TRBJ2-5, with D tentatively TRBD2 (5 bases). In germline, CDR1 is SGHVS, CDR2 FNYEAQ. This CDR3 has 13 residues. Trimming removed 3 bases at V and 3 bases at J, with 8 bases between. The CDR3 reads CASSFGREETQYF. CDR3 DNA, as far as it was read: TGTGCCAGCAGCTTCGGGCGGGAAGAGACC.

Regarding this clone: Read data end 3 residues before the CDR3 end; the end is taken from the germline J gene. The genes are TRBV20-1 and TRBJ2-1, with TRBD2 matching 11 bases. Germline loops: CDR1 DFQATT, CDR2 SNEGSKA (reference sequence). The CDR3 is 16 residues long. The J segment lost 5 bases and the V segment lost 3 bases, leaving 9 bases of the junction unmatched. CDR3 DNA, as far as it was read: TGCAGTGCTAGCACTTCCGGGACTAGCGGTCACAATGAG. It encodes CSASTSGTSGHNE. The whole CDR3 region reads CSASTSGTSGHNEQFF.

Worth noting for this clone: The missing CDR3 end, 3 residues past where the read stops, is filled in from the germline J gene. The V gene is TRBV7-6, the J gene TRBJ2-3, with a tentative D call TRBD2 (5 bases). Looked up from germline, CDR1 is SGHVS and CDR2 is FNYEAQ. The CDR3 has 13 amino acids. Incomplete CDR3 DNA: TGTGCCAGCACACCTCTAGCCGAGGAGACG. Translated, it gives CASTPLAEET. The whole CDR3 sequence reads CASTPLAEETQYF.

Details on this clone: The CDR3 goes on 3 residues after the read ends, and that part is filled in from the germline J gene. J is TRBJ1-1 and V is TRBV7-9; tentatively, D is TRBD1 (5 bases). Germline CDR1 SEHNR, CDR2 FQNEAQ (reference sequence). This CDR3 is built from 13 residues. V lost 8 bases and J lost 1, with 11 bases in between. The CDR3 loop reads CASGDQGNTEAFF. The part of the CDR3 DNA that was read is TGTGCCAGCGGAGATCAGGGGAACACTGAA.

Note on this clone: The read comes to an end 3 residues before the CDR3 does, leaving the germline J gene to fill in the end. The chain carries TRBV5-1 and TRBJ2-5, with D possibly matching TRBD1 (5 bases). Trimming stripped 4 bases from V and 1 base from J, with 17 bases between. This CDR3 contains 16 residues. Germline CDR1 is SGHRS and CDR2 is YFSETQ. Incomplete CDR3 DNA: TGCGCCAGCAGCGCCGGACGGAAGGGGATCCAAGAGACC. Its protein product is CASSAGRKGIQET. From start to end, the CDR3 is CASSAGRKGIQETQYF.

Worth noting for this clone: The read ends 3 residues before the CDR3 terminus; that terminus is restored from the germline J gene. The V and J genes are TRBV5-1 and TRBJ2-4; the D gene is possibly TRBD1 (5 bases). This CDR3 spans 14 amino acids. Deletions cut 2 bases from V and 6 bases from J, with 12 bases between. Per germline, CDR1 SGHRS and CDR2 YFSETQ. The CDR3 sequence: CASSFGQVGNIQYF. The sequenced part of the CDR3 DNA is TGCGCCAGCAGCTTTGGACAAGTAGGAAACATT.

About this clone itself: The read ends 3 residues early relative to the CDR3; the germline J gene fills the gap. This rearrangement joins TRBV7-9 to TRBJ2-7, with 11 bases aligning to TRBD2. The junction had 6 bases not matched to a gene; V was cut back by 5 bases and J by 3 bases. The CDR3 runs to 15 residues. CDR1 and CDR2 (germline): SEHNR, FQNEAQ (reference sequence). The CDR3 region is CASSPGLAEHYEQYF. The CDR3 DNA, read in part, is TGTGCCAGCAGCCCGGGACTAGCGGAACACTACGAG. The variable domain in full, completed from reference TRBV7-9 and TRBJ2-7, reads DTGVSQNPRHKITKRGQNVTFRCDPISEHNRLYWYRQTLGQGPEFLTYFQNEAQLEKSRLLSDRFSAERPKGSFSTLEIQRTEQGDSAMYLCASSPGLAEHYEQYFGPGTRLTVT.

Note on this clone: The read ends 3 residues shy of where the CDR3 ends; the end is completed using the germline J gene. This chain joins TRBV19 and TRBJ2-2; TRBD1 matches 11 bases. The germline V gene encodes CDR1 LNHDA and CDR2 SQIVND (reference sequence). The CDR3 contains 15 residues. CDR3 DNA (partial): TGTGCCAATACTCTAACCGGGACAGGGGGATCACCG. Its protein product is CANTLTGTGGSP. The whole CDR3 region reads CANTLTGTGGSPLFF.

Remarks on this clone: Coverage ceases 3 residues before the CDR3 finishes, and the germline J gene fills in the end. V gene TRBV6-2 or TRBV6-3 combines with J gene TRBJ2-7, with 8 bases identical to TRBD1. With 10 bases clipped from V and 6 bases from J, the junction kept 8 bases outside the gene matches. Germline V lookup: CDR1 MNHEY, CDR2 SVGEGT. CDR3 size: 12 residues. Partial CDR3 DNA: TGTGCCACTCGGACAGGGACGGCCGAG. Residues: CATRTGTAE. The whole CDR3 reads CATRTGTAEQYF.

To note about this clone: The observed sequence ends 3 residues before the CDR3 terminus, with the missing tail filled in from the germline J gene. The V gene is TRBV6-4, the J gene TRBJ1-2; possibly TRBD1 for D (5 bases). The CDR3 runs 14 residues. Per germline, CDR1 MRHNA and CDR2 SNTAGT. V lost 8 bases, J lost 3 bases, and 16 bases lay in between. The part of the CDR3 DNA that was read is TGTGCCAGCCACGGGTGGGGGGAGGACTATGGC. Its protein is CASHGWGEDYG. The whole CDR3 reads CASHGWGEDYGYTF.

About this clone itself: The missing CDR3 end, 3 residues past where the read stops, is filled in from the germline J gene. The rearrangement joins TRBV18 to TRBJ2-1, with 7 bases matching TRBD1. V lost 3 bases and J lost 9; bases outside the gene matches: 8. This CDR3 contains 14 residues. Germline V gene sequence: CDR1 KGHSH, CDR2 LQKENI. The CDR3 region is CASSPGQHGSEQFF. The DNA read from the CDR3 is TGTGCCAGCTCACCGGGACAGCATGGTTCTGAG.

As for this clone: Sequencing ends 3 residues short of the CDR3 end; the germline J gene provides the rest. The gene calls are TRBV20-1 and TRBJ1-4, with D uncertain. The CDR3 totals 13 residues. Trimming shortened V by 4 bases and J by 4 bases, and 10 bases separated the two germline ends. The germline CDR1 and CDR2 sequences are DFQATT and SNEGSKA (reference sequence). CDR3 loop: CSANRAFNEKLFF. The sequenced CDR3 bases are TGCAGTGCTAATAGGGCTTTTAATGAAAAA.

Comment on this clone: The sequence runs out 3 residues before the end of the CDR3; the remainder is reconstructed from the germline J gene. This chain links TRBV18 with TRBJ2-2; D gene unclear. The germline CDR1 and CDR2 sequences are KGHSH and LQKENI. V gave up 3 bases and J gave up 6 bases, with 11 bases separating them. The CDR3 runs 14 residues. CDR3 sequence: CASSPTEAAGELFF. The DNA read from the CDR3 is TGTGCCAGCTCACCTACAGAGGCAGCCGGGGAG.

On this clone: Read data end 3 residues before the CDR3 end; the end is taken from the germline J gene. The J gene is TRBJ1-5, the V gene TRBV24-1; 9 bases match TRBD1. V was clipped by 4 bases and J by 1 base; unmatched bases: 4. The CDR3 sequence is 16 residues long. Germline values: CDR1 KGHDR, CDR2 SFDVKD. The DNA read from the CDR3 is TGTGCCACCAGTGACCCGGGACAGGGAAGCAATCAGCCC. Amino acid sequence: CATSDPGQGSNQP. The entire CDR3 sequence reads CATSDPGQGSNQPQHF.

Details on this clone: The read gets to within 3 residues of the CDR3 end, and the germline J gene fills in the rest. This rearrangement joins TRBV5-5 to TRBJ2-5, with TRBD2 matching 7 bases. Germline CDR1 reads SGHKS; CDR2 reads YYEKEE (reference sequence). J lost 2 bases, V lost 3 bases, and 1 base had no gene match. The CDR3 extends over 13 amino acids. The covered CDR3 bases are TGTGCCAGCAGCTCGGGACTACAAGAGACC. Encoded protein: CASSSGLQET. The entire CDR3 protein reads CASSSGLQETQYF.

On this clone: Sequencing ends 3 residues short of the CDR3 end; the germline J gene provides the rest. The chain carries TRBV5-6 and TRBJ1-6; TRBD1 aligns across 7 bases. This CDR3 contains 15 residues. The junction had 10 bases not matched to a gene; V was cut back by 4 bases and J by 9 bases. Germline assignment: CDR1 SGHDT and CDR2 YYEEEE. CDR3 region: CASSIGTANFSPLHF. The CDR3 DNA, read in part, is TGTGCCAGCAGCATTGGGACAGCCAATTTTTCACCC.

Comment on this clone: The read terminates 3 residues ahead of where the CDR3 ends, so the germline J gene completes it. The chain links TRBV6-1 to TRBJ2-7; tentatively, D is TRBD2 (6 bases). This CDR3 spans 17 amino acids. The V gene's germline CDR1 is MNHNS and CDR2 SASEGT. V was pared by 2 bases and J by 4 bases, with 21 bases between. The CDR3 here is CASSELGFGGDVYEQYF. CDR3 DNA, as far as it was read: TGTGCCAGCAGTGAACTAGGATTCGGCGGGGATGTGTACGAG.

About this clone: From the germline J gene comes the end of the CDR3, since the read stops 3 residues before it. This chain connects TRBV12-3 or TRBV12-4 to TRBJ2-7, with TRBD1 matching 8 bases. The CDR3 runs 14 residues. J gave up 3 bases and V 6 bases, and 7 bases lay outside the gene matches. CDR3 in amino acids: CASSLRDRGYEQYF. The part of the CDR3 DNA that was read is TGTGCCAGCAGCCTCCGAGACAGGGGCTACGAG.

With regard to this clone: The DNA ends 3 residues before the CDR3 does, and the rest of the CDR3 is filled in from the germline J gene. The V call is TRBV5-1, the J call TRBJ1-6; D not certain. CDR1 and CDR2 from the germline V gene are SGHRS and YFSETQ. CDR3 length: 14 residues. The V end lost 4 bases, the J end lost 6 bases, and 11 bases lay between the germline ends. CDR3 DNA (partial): TGCGCCAGCAGCCAAGCAACAGCTAATTCACCC. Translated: CASSQATANSP. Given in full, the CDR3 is CASSQATANSPLHF. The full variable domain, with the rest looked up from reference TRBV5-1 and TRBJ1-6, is KAGVTQTPRYLIKTRGQQVTLSCSPISGHRSVSWYQQTPGQGLQFLFEYFSETQRNKGNFPGRFSGRQFSNSRSEMNVSTLELGDSALYLCASSQATANSPLHFGNGTRLTVT.

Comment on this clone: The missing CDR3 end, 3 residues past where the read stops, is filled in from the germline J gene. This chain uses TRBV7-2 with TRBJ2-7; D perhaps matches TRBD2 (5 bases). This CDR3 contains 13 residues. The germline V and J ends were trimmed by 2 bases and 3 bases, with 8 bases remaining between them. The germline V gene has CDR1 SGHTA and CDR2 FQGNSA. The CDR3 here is CASSLREGYEQYF. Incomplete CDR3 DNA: TGTGCCAGCAGCTTAAGAGAGGGCTACGAG.

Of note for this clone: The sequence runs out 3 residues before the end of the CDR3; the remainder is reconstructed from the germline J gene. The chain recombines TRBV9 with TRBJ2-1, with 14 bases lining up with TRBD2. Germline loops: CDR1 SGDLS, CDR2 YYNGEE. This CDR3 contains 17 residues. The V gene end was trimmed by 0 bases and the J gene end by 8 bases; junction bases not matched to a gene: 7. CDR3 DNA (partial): TGTGCCAGCAGCGTAGGGGGGACTAGCGGGGGTAGGCATGAG. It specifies CASSVGGTSGGRHE. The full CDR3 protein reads CASSVGGTSGGRHEQFF.

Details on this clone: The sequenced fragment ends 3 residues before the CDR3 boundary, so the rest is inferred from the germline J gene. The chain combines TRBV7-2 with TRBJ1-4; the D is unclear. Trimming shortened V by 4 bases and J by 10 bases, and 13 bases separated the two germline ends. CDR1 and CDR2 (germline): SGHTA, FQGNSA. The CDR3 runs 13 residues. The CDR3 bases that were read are TGTGCCAGCAGCTCGAGGCAGGAGAGAAAA. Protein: CASSSRQERK. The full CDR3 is CASSSRQERKLFF.